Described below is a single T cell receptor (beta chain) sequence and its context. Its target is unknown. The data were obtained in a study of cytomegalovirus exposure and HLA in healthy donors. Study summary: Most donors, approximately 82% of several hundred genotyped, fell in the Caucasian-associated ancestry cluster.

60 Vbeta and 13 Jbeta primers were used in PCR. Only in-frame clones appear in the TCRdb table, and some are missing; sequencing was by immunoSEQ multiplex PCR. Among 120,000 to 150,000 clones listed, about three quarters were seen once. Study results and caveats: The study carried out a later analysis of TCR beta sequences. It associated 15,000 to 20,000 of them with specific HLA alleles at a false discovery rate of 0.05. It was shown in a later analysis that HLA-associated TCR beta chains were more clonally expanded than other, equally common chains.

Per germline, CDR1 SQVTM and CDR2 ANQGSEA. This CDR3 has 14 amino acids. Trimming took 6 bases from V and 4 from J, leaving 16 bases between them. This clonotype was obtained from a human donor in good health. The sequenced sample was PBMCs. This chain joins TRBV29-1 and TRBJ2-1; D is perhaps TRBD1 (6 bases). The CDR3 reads CSVKTDREYNEQFF. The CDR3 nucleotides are TGCAGCGTGAAGACGGACAGAGAGTACAATGAGCAGTTCTTC.